A selection of T cell receptor beta chains follows, all from one sample in a study of blood T cell repertoires in COVID-19. Only in-frame clones appear in the TCRdb table, and some are missing; sequencing was by immunoSEQ multiplex PCR. The sample holds roughly 290,000 clones, nearly 90% seen once. Sequenced material: PBMCs or T cells enriched from blood (not recorded which). These receptors were obtained from a woman aged 18-35 years with acute COVID-19. Both conserved end residues are part of each CDR3. D genes are given only for firm matches. Size is omitted from some rows. Given values are once, few, many or a class for expanded clones.

DNA: TGCAGCGTCGAGATAGGGGACTACGAGCAGTACTTC
CDR3: CSVEIGDYEQYF
D: -
size: few
J: TRBJ2-7
V: TRBV29-1

DNA: TGTGCCAGCAGCCAAGAATCTAGCGCACTACCTGACAATGAGCAGTTCTTC
CDR3: CASSQESSALPDNEQFF
D: -
size: -
J: TRBJ2-1
V: TRBV4-2

DNA: TGCGCCAGCAGCCTAAACATACAGGGGCTCTCTGGAAACACCATATATTTT
CDR3: CASSLNIQGLSGNTIYF
D: TRBD1
size: -
J: TRBJ1-3
V: TRBV4-1

DNA: TGTGCCAGCAGCGCGGGACTAGCTACCTACGAGCAGTACTTC
CDR3: CASSAGLATYEQYF
D: TRBD2
size: -
J: TRBJ2-7
V: TRBV9

DNA: TGCGCCAGCAGTCCCGGGACTAGCGGGAGTGGGGGGTCCTACAATGAGCAGTTCTTC
CDR3: CASSPGTSGSGGSYNEQFF
D: TRBD2
size: -
J: TRBJ2-1
V: TRBV10-1

DNA: TGTGCCAGCAGTGGGACTAGCGGACACCAAGAGACCCAGTACTTC
CDR3: CASSGTSGHQETQYF
D: TRBD2
size: -
J: TRBJ2-5
V: TRBV25-1

DNA: TGTGCCAGCAGCGCCTCCGCGGCACTAGCGGGAGAGATAGGCGATACGCAGTATTTT
CDR3: CASSASAALAGEIGDTQYF
D: TRBD2
size: -
J: TRBJ2-3
V: TRBV9

DNA: TGTGCCAGCGGGACCCGCGGGGATCAGCCCCAGCATTTT
CDR3: CASGTRGDQPQHF
D: -
size: -
J: TRBJ1-5
V: TRBV6-5

DNA: TGTGTCAGAAGCGGGAGACATATAACAACCGGGACAGGGCACTTGAACACTGAAGCTTTCTTT
CDR3: CVRSGRHITTGTGHLNTEAFF
D: -
size: -
J: TRBJ1-1
V: TRBV7-5

DNA: TGTGCCAGCAGTTCCCGAACAGGGGTGAGCTATGGCTACACCTTC
CDR3: CASSSRTGVSYGYTF
D: TRBD1
size: few
J: TRBJ1-2
V: TRBV6-5

DNA: TGTGCCAGCAGAGGGGGACAGGCGAACACTGAAGCTTTCTTT
CDR3: CASRGGQANTEAFF
D: TRBD1
size: -
J: TRBJ1-1
V: TRBV28

DNA: TGTGCCAGCAGTTTTATCAGGGAACACGAGCAGTACTTC
CDR3: CASSFIREHEQYF
D: -
size: -
J: TRBJ2-7
V: TRBV28

DNA: TGTGCCTGGAGAACTTTCAAGACTCCCCAGTCGACCCAGTACTTC
CDR3: CAWRTFKTPQSTQYF
D: -
size: -
J: TRBJ2-5
V: TRBV30

DNA: TGTGCCAGCTCACGCTGGCCGGGCTACACCTTC
CDR3: CASSRWPGYTF
D: -
size: -
J: TRBJ1-2
V: TRBV18

DNA: TGTGCCATCTATCGACAGGGCAGGGACTATGGCTACACCTTC
CDR3: CAIYRQGRDYGYTF
D: TRBD1
size: -
J: TRBJ1-2
V: TRBV7-9

DNA: TGCAGCGTCACGGGCCCGGGAAGTGAAAAACTGTTTTTT
CDR3: CSVTGPGSEKLFF
D: -
size: few
J: TRBJ1-4
V: TRBV29-1

DNA: TGCGCCAGCAGCGGGGGGACAGGACAAGAGACCCAGTACTTC
CDR3: CASSGGTGQETQYF
D: TRBD1
size: -
J: TRBJ2-5
V: TRBV5-1

DNA: TGTGCTAGTGGTTCGCCCGCGACAGATTACACTGAAGCTTTCTTT
CDR3: CASGSPATDYTEAFF
D: -
size: -
J: TRBJ1-1
V: TRBV12-5

DNA: TGCGCCAGCAGCCCGCCCCTAGCGGGAGGGCCCGGCGAGCAGTACTTC
CDR3: CASSPPLAGGPGEQYF
D: TRBD2
size: -
J: TRBJ2-7
V: TRBV5-1

DNA: TGTGCCAGCAATGGGCTAGCGGGAGGGAAGAGGGTCAATGAGCAGTTCTTC
CDR3: CASNGLAGGKRVNEQFF
D: TRBD2
size: -
J: TRBJ2-1
V: TRBV2

DNA: TGTGCCAGCAGGAAAGGACAGGGGATCACCGGGGAGCTGTTTTTT
CDR3: CASRKGQGITGELFF
D: TRBD1
size: -
J: TRBJ2-2
V: TRBV6-5

DNA: TGTGCCAGTAGTATCTTTCTGGCTAGCGGGACTAACAATGAGCAGTTCTTC
CDR3: CASSIFLASGTNNEQFF
D: TRBD2
size: -
J: TRBJ2-1
V: TRBV19

DNA: TGTGCCAGCAGCCTAAGGGGGAGGGACTCCTACGAGCAGTACTTC
CDR3: CASSLRGRDSYEQYF
D: -
size: -
J: TRBJ2-7
V: TRBV11-2

DNA: TGTGCCAGCAGCAGAGAACACAGGAACACCGGGGAGCTGTTTTTT
CDR3: CASSREHRNTGELFF
D: -
size: -
J: TRBJ2-2
V: TRBV5-4

DNA: TGTGCCAGCAGATCCCTAGCGGGAGAGACCCAGTACTTC
CDR3: CASRSLAGETQYF
D: TRBD2
size: -
J: TRBJ2-5
V: TRBV7-2

DNA: TGTGCCTGGGGGACAGACATAAACACTGAAGCTTTCTTT
CDR3: CAWGTDINTEAFF
D: TRBD1
size: -
J: TRBJ1-1
V: TRBV30

DNA: TGTGCCAGCAGTACTATCTTCCTTGATATCTACACCTTC
CDR3: CASSTIFLDIYTF
D: -
size: -
J: TRBJ1-2
V: TRBV6-2/TRBV6-3

DNA: TGTGCCAGCAGCACATATCTGGCCGAAAAACTGTTTTTT
CDR3: CASSTYLAEKLFF
D: -
size: -
J: TRBJ1-4
V: TRBV7-2

DNA: TGTGCCAGCAGCGTAGACAGGGGGCGCGGTGAGCAGTACTTC
CDR3: CASSVDRGRGEQYF
D: TRBD1
size: -
J: TRBJ2-7
V: TRBV7-2

DNA: TGTGCCAGCAGCCGTGGACAGGGTTTAGAGACCCAGTACTTC
CDR3: CASSRGQGLETQYF
D: TRBD1
size: -
J: TRBJ2-5
V: TRBV7-6

DNA: TGTGCCAGCAGCCGGACAGGACACTCTAACTATGGCTACACCTTC
CDR3: CASSRTGHSNYGYTF
D: TRBD1
size: -
J: TRBJ1-2
V: TRBV6-5

DNA: TGTGCCAGCTCACCCCCGGGGGGAAACACTGAAGCTTTCTTT
CDR3: CASSPPGGNTEAFF
D: -
size: -
J: TRBJ1-1
V: TRBV18

DNA: TGTGCCAGCAGCCCTAGCGGGCCTTTTAACTATGGCTACACCTTC
CDR3: CASSPSGPFNYGYTF
D: -
size: once
J: TRBJ1-2
V: TRBV7-9

DNA: TGTGCCATCAGTGCCGGGACTAGCGGACCCTACGAGCAGTACTTC
CDR3: CAISAGTSGPYEQYF
D: TRBD2
size: -
J: TRBJ2-7
V: TRBV10-3

DNA: TGTGCCAGCAGCCCCCACGAGGGGAGGAGCTCCTACAATGAGCAGTTCTTC
CDR3: CASSPHEGRSSYNEQFF
D: -
size: -
J: TRBJ2-1
V: TRBV5-8

DNA: TGTGCCAGCAGAGGACTAGCGGGAGGGCCCTCAACCAATGAGCAGTTCTTC
CDR3: CASRGLAGGPSTNEQFF
D: TRBD2
size: -
J: TRBJ2-1
V: TRBV7-2

DNA: TGCAGCGTTGGGTACAGGGTAGGTACTGAAGCTTTCTTT
CDR3: CSVGYRVGTEAFF
D: -
size: -
J: TRBJ1-1
V: TRBV29-1

DNA: TGTGCCAGCAGTTACCACAGCCCTAGCAATCAGCCCCAGCATTTT
CDR3: CASSYHSPSNQPQHF
D: -
size: -
J: TRBJ1-5
V: TRBV6-2/TRBV6-3

DNA: TGTGCCAGCGGGGACAGGTCCTCTTTAGACGAGCAGTACTTC
CDR3: CASGDRSSLDEQYF
D: TRBD1
size: -
J: TRBJ2-7
V: TRBV27

DNA: TGTGCCAGCAGTGGGGGGGCGCTAAACTATGGCTACACCTTC
CDR3: CASSGGALNYGYTF
D: -
size: -
J: TRBJ1-2
V: TRBV9

DNA: TGTGCCAGTAGCAGAACAGGGTCGAGCTCCTACGAGCAGTACTTC
CDR3: CASSRTGSSSYEQYF
D: -
size: -
J: TRBJ2-7
V: TRBV19

DNA: TGCGCCAGCAAGGGGGCCGCGGGAGGCTCCTACAATGAGCAGTTCTTC
CDR3: CASKGAAGGSYNEQFF
D: -
size: -
J: TRBJ2-1
V: TRBV5-1

DNA: TGTGCCAGCAGTTTTTACCGGAATGAGCAGTTCTTC
CDR3: CASSFYRNEQFF
D: -
size: -
J: TRBJ2-1
V: TRBV12-3/TRBV12-4

DNA: TGTGCCAGCAGCTTTAGTCATAGCTCAGAGCAGTTCTTC
CDR3: CASSFSHSSEQFF
D: -
size: -
J: TRBJ2-1
V: TRBV5-6

DNA: TGTGCCTGGAGTATAGACAGGTGGGGCACTGAAGCTTTCTTT
CDR3: CAWSIDRWGTEAFF
D: -
size: -
J: TRBJ1-1
V: TRBV30

DNA: TGTGCCAGTAGTATCGGGACAAGCAATCAGCCCCAGCATTTT
CDR3: CASSIGTSNQPQHF
D: -
size: once
J: TRBJ1-5
V: TRBV19

DNA: TGTGCCATCGGGGAGGTCTCTGGGGCCAACGTCCTGACTTTC
CDR3: CAIGEVSGANVLTF
D: -
size: -
J: TRBJ2-6
V: TRBV10-3

DNA: TGTGCCAGCAGCCAACCGGGACAGGGGCAAGAGACCCAGTACTTC
CDR3: CASSQPGQGQETQYF
D: TRBD1
size: -
J: TRBJ2-5
V: TRBV4-2

DNA: TGTGCCATCAGTCCCGGACAGGGAAGTGGCGAAAAACTGTTTTTT
CDR3: CAISPGQGSGEKLFF
D: TRBD1
size: few
J: TRBJ1-4
V: TRBV10-3